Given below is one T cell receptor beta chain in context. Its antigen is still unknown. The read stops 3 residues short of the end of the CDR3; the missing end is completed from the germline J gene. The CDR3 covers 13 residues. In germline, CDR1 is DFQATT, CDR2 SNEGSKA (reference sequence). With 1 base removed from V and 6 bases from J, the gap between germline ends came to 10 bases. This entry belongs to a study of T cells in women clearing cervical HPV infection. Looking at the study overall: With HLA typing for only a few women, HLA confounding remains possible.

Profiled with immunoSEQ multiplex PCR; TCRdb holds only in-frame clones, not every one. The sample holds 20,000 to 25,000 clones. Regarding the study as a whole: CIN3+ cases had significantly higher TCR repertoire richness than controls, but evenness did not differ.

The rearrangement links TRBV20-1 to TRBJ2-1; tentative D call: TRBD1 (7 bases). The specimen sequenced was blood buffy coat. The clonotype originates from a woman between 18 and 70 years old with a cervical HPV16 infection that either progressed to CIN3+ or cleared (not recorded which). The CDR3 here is CSARAQGGNEQFF. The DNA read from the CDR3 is TGCAGTGCTAGAGCGCAGGGGGGCAATGAG.